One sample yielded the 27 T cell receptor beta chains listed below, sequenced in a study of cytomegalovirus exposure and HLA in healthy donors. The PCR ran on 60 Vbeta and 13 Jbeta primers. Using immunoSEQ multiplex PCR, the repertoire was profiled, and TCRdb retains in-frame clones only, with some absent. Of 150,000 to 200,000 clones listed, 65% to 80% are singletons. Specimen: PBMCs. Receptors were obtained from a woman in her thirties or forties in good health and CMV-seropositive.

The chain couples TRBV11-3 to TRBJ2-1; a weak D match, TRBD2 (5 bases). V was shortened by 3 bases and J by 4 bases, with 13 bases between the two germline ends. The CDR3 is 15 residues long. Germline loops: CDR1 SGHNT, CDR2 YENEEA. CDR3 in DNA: TGTGCCAGCAGCTTGGCTAGCTCCTATTACAATGAGCAGTTCTTC. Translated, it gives CASSLASSYYNEQFF.

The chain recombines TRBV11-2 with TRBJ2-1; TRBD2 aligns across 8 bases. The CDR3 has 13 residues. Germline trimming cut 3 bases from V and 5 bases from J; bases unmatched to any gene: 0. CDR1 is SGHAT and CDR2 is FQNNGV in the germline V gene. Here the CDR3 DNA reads TGTGCCAGCAGCTTTAGCGGGAACAATGAGCAGTTCTTC. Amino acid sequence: CASSFSGNNEQFF.

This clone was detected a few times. CDR3 DNA sequence: TGTGCCAGCAGTTTAAAGCGGGCCTCCCCTCCCGGGGAGCTGTTTTTT. Residues: CASSLKRASPPGELFF. The V and J genes are TRBV27 and TRBJ2-2, with TRBD2 as a possible D gene (6 bases). Trimming left V 2 bases short and J 6 bases short, with 16 bases between. CDR1 is MNHEY and CDR2 is SMNVEV in the germline V gene (reference sequence). This CDR3 region has 16 residues.

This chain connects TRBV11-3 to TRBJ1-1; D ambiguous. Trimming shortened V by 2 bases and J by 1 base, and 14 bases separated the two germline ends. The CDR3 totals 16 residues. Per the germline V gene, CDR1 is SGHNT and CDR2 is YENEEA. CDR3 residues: CASSLRVVLANTEAFF. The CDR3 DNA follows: TGTGCCAGCAGCTTACGTGTCGTACTTGCGAACACTGAAGCTTTCTTT.

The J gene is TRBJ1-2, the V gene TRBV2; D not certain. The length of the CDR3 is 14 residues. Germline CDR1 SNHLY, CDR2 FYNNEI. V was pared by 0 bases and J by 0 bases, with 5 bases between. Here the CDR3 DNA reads TGTGCCAGCAGTGAAGCATATTCTAACTATGGCTACACCTTC. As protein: CASSEAYSNYGYTF.

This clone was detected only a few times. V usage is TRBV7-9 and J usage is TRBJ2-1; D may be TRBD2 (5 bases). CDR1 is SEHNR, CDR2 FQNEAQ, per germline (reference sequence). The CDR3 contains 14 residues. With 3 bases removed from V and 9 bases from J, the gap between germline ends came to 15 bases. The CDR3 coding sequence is TGTGCCAGCAGCTTTAGTCCCCTAGAGGGTGAGCAGTTCTTC. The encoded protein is CASSFSPLEGEQFF.

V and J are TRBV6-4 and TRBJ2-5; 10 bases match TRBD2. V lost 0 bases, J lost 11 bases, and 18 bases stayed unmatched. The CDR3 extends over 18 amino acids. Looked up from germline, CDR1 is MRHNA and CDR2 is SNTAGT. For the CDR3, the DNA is TGTGCCAGCAGTGACTCCCTCCCGCGACTAGCGGGCAAGGAAGAGCAGTACTTC. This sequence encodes CASSDSLPRLAGKEEQYF.

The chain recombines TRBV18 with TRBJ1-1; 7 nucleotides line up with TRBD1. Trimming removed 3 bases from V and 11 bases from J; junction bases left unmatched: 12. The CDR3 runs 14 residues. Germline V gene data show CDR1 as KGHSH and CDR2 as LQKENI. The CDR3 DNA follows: TGTGCCAGCTCACCCTATGGAACAGGGGACCAGGCTTTCTTT. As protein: CASSPYGTGDQAFF.

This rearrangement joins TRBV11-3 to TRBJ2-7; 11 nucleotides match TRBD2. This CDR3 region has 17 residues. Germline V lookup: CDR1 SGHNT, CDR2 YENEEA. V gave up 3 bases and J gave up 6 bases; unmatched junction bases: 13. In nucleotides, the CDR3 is TGTGCCAGCAGCTTCATTATTCTGGGGCTAGCGGGAGGCGAGCAGTACTTC. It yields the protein CASSFIILGLAGGEQYF. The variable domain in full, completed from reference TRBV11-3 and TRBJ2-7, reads EAGVVQSPRYKIIEKKQPVAFWCNPISGHNTLYWYLQNLGQGPELLIRYENEEAVDDSQLPKDRFSAERLKGVDSTLKIQPAELGDSAVYLCASSFIILGLAGGEQYFGPGTRLTVT.

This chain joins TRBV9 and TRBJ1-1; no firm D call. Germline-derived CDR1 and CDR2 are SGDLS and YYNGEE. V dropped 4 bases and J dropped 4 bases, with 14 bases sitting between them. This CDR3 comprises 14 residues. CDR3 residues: CASSSDPRGTEAFF. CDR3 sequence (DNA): TGTGCCAGCAGCTCAGACCCCCGGGGCACTGAAGCTTTCTTT.

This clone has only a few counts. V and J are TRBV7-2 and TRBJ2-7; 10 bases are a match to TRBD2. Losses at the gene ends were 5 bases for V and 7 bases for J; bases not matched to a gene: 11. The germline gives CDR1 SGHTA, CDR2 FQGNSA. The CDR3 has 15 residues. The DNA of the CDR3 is TGTGCCAGCAGCCAAATAGCGGGAGGACCGCGGGAGCAGTACTTC. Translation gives CASSQIAGGPREQYF. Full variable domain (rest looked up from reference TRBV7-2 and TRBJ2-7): GAGVSQSPSNKVTEKGKDVELRCDPISGHTALYWYRQSLGQGLEFLIYFQGNSAPDKSGLPSDRFSAERTGGSVSTLTIQRTQQEDSAVYLCASSQIAGGPREQYFGPGTRLTVT.

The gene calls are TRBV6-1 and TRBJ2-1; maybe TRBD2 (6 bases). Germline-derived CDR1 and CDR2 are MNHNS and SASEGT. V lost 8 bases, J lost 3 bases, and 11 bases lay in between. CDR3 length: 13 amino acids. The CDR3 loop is CASGGADYNEQFF. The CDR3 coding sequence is TGTGCCAGCGGCGGGGCGGACTACAATGAGCAGTTCTTC.

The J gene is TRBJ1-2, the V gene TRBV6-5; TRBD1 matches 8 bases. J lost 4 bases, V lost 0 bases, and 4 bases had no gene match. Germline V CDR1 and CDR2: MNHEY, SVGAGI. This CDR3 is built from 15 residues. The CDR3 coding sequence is TGTGCCAGCAGTTACTCGACAGGGGCGGGCTATGGCTACACCTTC. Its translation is CASSYSTGAGYGYTF.

CDR3 residues: CASSQDSWASPLSYNEQFF. In DNA form, the CDR3 reads TGTGCCAGCAGCCAAGATAGTTGGGCAAGCCCCCTCTCCTACAATGAGCAGTTCTTC. V usage is TRBV14 and J usage is TRBJ2-1, with D hard to call. V gave up 0 bases and J gave up 0 bases, with 18 bases separating them. This CDR3 has 19 amino acids. Germline V lookup: CDR1 SGHDN, CDR2 FVKESK.

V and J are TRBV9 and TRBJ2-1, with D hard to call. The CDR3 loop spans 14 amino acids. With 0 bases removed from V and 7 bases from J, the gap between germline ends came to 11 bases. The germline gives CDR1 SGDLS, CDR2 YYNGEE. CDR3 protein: CASSVVTGVNEQFF. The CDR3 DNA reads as TGTGCCAGCAGCGTAGTAACGGGTGTAAATGAGCAGTTCTTC.

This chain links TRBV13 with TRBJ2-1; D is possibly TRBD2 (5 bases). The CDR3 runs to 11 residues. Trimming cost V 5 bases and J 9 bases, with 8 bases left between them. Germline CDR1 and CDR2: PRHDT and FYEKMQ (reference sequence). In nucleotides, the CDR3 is TGTGCCAGCAGCGACGAGGGTGAGCAGTTCTTC. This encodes CASSDEGEQFF.

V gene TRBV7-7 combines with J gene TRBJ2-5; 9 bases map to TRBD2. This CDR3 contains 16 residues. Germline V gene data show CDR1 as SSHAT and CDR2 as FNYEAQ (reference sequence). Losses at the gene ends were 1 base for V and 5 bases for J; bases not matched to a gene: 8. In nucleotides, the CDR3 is TGTGCCAGCAGCTTAGGGGGGGTTAGCGGGGGCGAGACCCAGTACTTC. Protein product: CASSLGGVSGGETQYF.

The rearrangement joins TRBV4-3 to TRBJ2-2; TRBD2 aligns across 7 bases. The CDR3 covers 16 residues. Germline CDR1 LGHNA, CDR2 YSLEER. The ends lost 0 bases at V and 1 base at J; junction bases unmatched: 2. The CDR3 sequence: CASSQDGGGNTGELFF. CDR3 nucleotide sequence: TGCGCCAGCAGCCAAGATGGCGGGGGGAACACCGGGGAGCTGTTTTTT.

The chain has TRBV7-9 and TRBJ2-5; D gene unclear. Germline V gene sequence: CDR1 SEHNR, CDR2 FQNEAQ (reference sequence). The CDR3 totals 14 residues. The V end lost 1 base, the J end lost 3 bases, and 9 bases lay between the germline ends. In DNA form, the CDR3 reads TGTGCCAGCAGCTTAGGGCTCTCTGAAGAGACCCAGTACTTC. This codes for CASSLGLSEETQYF.

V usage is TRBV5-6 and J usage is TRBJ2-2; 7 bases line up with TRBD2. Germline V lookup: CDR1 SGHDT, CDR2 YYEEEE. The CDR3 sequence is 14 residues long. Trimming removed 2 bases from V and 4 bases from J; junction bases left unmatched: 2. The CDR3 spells CASSFTSATGELFF. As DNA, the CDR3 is TGTGCCAGCAGCTTTACTAGCGCCACCGGGGAGCTGTTTTTT.

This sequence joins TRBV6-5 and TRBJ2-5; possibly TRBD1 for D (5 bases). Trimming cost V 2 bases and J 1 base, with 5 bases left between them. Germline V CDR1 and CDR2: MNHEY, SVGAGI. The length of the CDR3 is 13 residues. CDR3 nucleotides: TGTGCCAGCAGTTACAGGGGCCAAGAGACCCAGTACTTC. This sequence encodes CASSYRGQETQYF.

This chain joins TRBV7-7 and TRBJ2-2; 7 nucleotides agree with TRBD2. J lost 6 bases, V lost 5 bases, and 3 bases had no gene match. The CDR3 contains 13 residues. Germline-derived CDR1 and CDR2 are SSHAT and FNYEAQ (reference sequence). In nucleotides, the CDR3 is TGTGCCAGCAGCCTTACTAGCGCCGGGGAGCTGTTTTTT. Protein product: CASSLTSAGELFF.

CDR3 in amino acids: CAWSVLRGGGFF. The CDR3 nucleotides read TGTGCCTGGAGTGTACTAAGGGGGGGTGGTTTCTTT. V and J are TRBV30 and TRBJ1-1; D is possibly TRBD1 (6 bases). From germline, CDR1 is GTSNPN and CDR2 SVGIG (reference sequence). V lost 0 bases and J 13 bases, leaving 15 bases between the germline ends. CDR3 length equals 12 residues. The full variable domain, with the rest looked up from reference TRBV30 and TRBJ1-1, is SQTIHQWPATLVQPVGSPLSLECTVEGTSNPNLYWYRQAAGRGLQLLFYSVGIGQISSEVPQNLSASRPQDRQFILSSKKLLLSDSGFYLCAWSVLRGGGFFGQGTRLTVV.

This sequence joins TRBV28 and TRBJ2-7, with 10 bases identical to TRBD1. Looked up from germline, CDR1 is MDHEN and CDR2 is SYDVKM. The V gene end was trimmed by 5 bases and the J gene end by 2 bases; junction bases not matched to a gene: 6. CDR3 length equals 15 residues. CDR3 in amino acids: CASSTGQGVPYEQYF. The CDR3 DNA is TGTGCCAGCAGTACCGGACAGGGGGTTCCCTACGAGCAGTACTTC.

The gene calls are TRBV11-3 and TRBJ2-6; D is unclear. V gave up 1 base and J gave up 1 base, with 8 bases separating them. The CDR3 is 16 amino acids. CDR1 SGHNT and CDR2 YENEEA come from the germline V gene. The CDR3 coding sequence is TGTGCCAGCAGCTTAGTGGTCGGGTCTGGGGCCAACGTCCTGACTTTC. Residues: CASSLVVGSGANVLTF.

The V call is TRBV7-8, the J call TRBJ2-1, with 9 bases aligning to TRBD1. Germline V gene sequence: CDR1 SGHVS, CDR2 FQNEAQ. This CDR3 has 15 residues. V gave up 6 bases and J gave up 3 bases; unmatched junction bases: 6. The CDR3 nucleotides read TGTGCCAGCAGAAAAGGGACAGGGATCTACAATGAGCAGTTCTTC. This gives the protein CASRKGTGIYNEQFF.

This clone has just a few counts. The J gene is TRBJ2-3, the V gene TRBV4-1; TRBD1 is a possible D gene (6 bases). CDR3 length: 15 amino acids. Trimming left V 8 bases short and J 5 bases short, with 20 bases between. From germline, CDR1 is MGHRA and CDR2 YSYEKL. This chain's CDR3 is CASRDPQGQGDTQYF. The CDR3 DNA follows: TGCGCCAGCCGAGATCCCCAGGGGCAAGGAGATACGCAGTATTTT.